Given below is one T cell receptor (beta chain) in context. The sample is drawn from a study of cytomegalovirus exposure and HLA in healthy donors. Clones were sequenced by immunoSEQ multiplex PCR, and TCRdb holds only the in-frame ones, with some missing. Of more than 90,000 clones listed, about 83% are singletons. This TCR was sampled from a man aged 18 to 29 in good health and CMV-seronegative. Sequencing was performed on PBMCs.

CDR3 coding DNA: TGTGCCATACTAGCGGGGCATCCCAATGAGCAGTTCTTC. It is translated as CAILAGHPNEQFF. The chain uses TRBV30 and TRBJ2-1, with 10 nucleotides matching TRBD2. V lost 8 bases to trimming and J lost 6 bases; unmatched junction nucleotides: 7. CDR1 and CDR2 from the germline V gene are GTSNPN and SVGIG (reference sequence). The CDR3 sequence is 13 residues long.